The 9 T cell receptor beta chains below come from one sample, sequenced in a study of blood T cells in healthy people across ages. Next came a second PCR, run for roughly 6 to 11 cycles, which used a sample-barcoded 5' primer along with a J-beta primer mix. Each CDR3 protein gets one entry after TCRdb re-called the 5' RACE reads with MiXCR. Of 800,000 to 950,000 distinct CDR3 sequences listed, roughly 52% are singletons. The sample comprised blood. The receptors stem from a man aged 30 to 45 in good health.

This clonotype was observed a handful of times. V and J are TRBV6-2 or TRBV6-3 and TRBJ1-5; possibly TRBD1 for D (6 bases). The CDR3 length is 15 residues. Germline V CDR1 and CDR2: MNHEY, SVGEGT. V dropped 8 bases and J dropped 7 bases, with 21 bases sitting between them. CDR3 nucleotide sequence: TGTGCCAGCGGAGACCCTACAGGGCTAAACCAGCCCCAGCATTTT. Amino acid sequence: CASGDPTGLNQPQHF.

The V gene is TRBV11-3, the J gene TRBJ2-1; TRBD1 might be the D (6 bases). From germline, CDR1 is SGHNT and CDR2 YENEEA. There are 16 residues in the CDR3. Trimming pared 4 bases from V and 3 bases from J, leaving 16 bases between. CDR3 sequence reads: CASSSNDRGNYNEQFF. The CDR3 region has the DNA TGTGCCAGCAGCTCGAACGATAGGGGGAACTACAATGAGCAGTTCTTC.

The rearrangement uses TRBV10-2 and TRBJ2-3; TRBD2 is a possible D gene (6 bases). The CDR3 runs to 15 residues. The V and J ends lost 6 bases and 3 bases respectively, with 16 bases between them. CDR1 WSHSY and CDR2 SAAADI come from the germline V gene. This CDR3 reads CASSGGEIMTDTQYF. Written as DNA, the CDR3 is TGCGCCAGCAGCGGGGGAGAGATAATGACAGATACGCAGTATTTT.

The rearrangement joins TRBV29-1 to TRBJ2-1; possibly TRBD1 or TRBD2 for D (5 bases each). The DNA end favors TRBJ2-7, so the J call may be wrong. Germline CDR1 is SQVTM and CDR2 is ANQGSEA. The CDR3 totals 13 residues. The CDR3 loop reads CSGGPRSYNEQYF. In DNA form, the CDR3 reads TGCAGCGGGGGACCCCGCTCCTACAATGAGCAGTACTTC.

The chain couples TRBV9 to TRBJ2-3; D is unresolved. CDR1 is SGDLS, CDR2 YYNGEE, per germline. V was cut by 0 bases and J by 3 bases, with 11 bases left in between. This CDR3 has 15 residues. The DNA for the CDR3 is TGTGCCAGCAGCGTAGGACATGGGTCAACAGATACGCAGTATTTT. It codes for CASSVGHGSTDTQYF.

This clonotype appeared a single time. This CDR3 is CASSLEQGATYNEQFF. The CDR3 nucleotides read TGTGCCAGCAGCTTAGAGCAGGGGGCCACCTACAATGAGCAGTTCTTC. The chain links TRBV7-6 to TRBJ2-1; 8 bases map to TRBD1. Germline V gives CDR1 SGHVS, CDR2 FNYEAQ. CDR3 length: 16 amino acids. Trimming cost V 1 base and J 2 bases; bases outside gene matches: 4.

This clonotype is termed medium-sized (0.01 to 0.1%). CDR3 coding DNA: TGCAGCGTTAGCCAGGCCTACGAGCAGTACTTC. The encoded protein is CSVSQAYEQYF. The rearrangement links TRBV29-1 to TRBJ2-7, with D unclear. The V end lost 5 bases, the J end lost 2 bases, and 7 bases lay between the germline ends. Germline V gene lookup returns CDR1 SQVTM and CDR2 ANQGSEA. The CDR3 loop spans 11 amino acids.

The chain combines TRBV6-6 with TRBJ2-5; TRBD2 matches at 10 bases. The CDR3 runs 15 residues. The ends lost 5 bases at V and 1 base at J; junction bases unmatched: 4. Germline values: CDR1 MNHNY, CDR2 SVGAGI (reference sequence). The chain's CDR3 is CASSPSSGGQETQYF. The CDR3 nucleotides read TGTGCCAGCAGTCCCTCTAGCGGGGGCCAAGAGACCCAGTACTTC.

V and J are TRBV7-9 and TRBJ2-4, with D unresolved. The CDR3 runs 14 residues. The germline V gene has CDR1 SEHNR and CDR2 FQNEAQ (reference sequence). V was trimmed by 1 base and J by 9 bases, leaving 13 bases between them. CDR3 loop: CASSLDAASGIQYF. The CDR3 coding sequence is TGTGCCAGCAGCTTAGACGCAGCTTCGGGCATTCAGTACTTC.